This T cell receptor (beta chain) emerged from a study of blood T cell repertoires in COVID-19. Study overall: Whether acute or convalescent, the COVID-19 samples came from the United States, Italy and Spain. T cells, B-cell-depleted T cells, or PBMCs provided the cDNA or gDNA that served as material.

How the authors handled the data: By means of reference gene primer amplification, nucleated cell counts were estimated. Clones were sequenced by immunoSEQ multiplex PCR, and TCRdb holds only the in-frame ones, with some missing. That table supplies the V and J calls and clone size; D and trimming were determined from the DNA. The table lists roughly 110,000 clones, roughly two thirds of them singletons. With 3 bases removed from V and 4 bases from J, the gap between germline ends came to 10 bases. Looked up from germline, CDR1 is SQVTM and CDR2 is ANQGSEA. The CDR3 runs to 12 residues. This clone has a handful of counts.

This receptor was identified in a human donor with acute or convalescent COVID-19. The donor label of this sample is uncertain. V usage is TRBV29-1 and J usage is TRBJ2-7; D uncertain. The sample was peripheral blood. CDR3: CSVEVGTYEQYF. CDR3 nucleotides: TGCAGCGTTGAGGTCGGTACTTACGAGCAGTACTTC.